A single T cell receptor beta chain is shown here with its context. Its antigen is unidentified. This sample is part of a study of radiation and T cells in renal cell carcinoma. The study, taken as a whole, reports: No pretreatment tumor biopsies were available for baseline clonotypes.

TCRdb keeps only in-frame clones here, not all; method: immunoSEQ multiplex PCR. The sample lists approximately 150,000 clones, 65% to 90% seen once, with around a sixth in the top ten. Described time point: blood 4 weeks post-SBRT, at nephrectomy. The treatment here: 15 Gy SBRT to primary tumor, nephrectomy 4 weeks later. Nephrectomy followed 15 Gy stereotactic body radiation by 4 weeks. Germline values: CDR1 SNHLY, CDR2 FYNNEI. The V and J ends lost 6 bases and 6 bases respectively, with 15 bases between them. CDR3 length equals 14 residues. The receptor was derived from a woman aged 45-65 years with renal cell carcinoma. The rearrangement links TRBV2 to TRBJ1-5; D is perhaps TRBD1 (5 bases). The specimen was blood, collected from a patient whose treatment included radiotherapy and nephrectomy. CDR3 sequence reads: CASRRQWGSQPQHF. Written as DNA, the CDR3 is TGTGCCAGCAGAAGACAGTGGGGCTCTCAGCCCCAGCATTTT.